The subject of this entry is one T cell receptor (beta chain). Its cognate antigen is unknown. The data derive from a study of T cell clonotyping in hematopoietic cell transplantation. Findings and limits, study-wide: Cells were unsorted, so CD4 and CD8 contributions were not separated. After transplant, recipient diversity fell while pathologically expanded clonotypes grew through day 180. Few recipient clonotypes overlapped donors; over 95% were de novo at given depth.

Clones were read by immunoSEQ multiplex PCR, and TCRdb kept only the in-frame ones, dropping some. The repertoire includes 15,000 to 20,000 clones, around 85% of them detected once, and 4% to 4.5% sits in the top ten. The V gene's germline CDR1 is SGDLS and CDR2 YYNGEE. CDR3 length: 13 amino acids. V was cut by 1 base and J by 1 base, with 3 bases left in between. Recipient blood drawn about 28 days pretransplant and days 30, 100, 180 after. The clonotype comes from a male patient aged 60-70 years who had an allogeneic stem cell transplant from a related donor, so the T cells may come from the graft donor. Some clones in this sample may be carry-over from other donors' samples. This chain joins TRBV9 and TRBJ1-3, with D uncertain. The material sequenced was PBMCs, taken 100 days after allogeneic stem cell transplant. DNA for the CDR3: TGTGCCAGCAGCGTATATTCTGGAAACACCATATATTTT. Amino acid sequence: CASSVYSGNTIYF.